The 27 T cell receptor beta chains in this list originate from one sample, sequenced in a study of shared clonotypes between healthy human individuals. Profiling relied on immunoSEQ multiplex PCR, and the TCRdb table lists in-frame clones only, not all of them. The sample lists some 1.5 million clones; roughly 96% were seen once. Sequenced input: naive CD4+ T cells sorted from blood. Subset noted: CD45RA+ positively selected. The receptors originated from a young man in good health.

The chain combines TRBV15 with TRBJ1-2; D gene ambiguous. The V gene lost 1 base and the J gene lost 8 bases, with 14 bases spanning the gap. This CDR3 region has 14 residues. Germline loops: CDR1 LNHNV, CDR2 YYDKDF (reference sequence). Here the CDR3 reads CATSRGGQAGGYTF. As DNA, the CDR3 is TGTGCCACCAGCAGAGGGGGTCAGGCCGGGGGCTACACCTTC.

This chain links TRBV29-1 with TRBJ2-1; 12 bases align to TRBD1. Trimming took 3 bases from V and 12 from J; bases not matched to a gene: 12. The CDR3 totals 15 residues. The germline V gene encodes CDR1 SQVTM and CDR2 ANQGSEA. The CDR3 reads CSVDNLVGQGARQFF. CDR3 nucleotide sequence: TGCAGCGTTGACAACCTAGTGGGACAGGGGGCGAGGCAGTTCTTC.

Concerning this clone itself: The sample carries other DNA sequences with the same CDR3. The rearrangement joins TRBV5-1 to TRBJ1-1; D call uncertain. The germline gives CDR1 SGHRS, CDR2 YFSETQ. V lost 0 bases to trimming and J lost 0 bases, with 3 bases between them. The CDR3 has 13 residues. In nucleotides, the CDR3 is TGCGCCAGCAGCTTGGAGGTGAACACTGAAGCTTTCTTT. Its translation: CASSLEVNTEAFF.

This clone was found once. The chain links TRBV5-4 to TRBJ2-7, with 8 bases matching TRBD2. J was trimmed by 4 bases and V by 4 bases; bases with no gene match: 16. The CDR3 is made up of 17 amino acids. Per germline, CDR1 SGHNT and CDR2 YYREEE (reference sequence). The CDR3 DNA is TGTGCCAGCAGCCCGGGGGGTGAGCGGGAGTTTGTATACGAGCAGTACTTC. Amino acid sequence: CASSPGGEREFVYEQYF.

The chain couples TRBV5-5 to TRBJ2-5; TRBD2 matches at 8 bases. Germline CDR1 and CDR2: SGHKS and YYEKEE (reference sequence). The CDR3 consists of 15 residues. V lost 4 bases, J lost 2 bases, and 7 bases stayed unmatched. CDR3 amino acids: CASSPPRGGQETQYF. CDR3 DNA: TGTGCCAGCAGCCCCCCACGGGGGGGGCAAGAGACCCAGTACTTC.

The rearrangement uses TRBV5-1 and TRBJ1-2; TRBD1 matches 7 bases. The germline CDR1 and CDR2 sequences are SGHRS and YFSETQ. Germline trimming cut 3 bases from V and 8 bases from J; bases unmatched to any gene: 7. CDR3 length: 13 amino acids. This chain's CDR3 is CASSSLEGGGYTF. The CDR3 DNA is TGCGCCAGCAGCTCCTTAGAAGGGGGCGGCTACACCTTC.

The chain couples TRBV30 to TRBJ2-7; possible D gene TRBD2, 5 bases. Germline loops: CDR1 GTSNPN, CDR2 SVGIG (reference sequence). The CDR3 spans 13 residues. The V end was cut by 5 bases, the J end by 2 bases, with 13 bases between. CDR3 sequence: CAWQKDSTYEQYF. The DNA of the CDR3 is TGTGCCTGGCAAAAGGACTCGACCTACGAGCAGTACTTC.

The genes are TRBV5-5 and TRBJ2-1, with no clear D. The CDR3 sequence is 14 residues long. The V gene lost 0 bases and the J gene lost 9 bases, with 13 bases spanning the gap. In germline, CDR1 is SGHKS, CDR2 YYEKEE (reference sequence). The CDR3 nucleotides are TGTGCCAGCAGCTTGGCCGGACCTACGGGTGAGCAGTTCTTC. As protein: CASSLAGPTGEQFF. Using reference TRBV5-5 and TRBJ2-1 for the parts outside the CDR3, the full variable domain is DAGVTQSPTHLIKTRGQQVTLRCSPISGHKSVSWYQQVLGQGPQFIFQYYEKEERGRGNFPDRFSARQFPNYSSELNVNALLLGDSALYLCASSLAGPTGEQFFGPGTRLTVL.

The J gene is TRBJ1-5, the V gene TRBV11-2, with TRBD1 matching 9 bases. This CDR3 comprises 14 residues. The germline gives CDR1 SGHAT, CDR2 FQNNGV. V shed 5 bases, J shed 7 bases, and the junction held 6 bases outside the gene matches. CDR3 nucleotides: TGTGCCAGCAGCCCGGGGACAGGGTACCAGCCCCAGCATTTT. Residues: CASSPGTGYQPQHF.

This chain connects TRBV18 to TRBJ1-5; no clear D gene. The ends were cut back, 5 bases at V and 0 bases at J, with 14 bases in the middle. This CDR3 contains 16 residues. Per germline, CDR1 KGHSH and CDR2 LQKENI. As DNA, the CDR3 is TGTGCCAGCTCATCGATTTCAGGCTATAGCAATCAGCCCCAGCATTTT. This encodes CASSSISGYSNQPQHF.

The sample holds one count of this clone. The chain combines TRBV7-6 with TRBJ2-2, with D possibly TRBD1 on 6 matching bases. Trimming removed 2 bases from V and 8 bases from J, with 24 bases in between. This CDR3 spans 18 amino acids. Germline V gives CDR1 SGHVS, CDR2 FNYEAQ. The CDR3 is CASSLINRSTGNRGELFF. The CDR3 nucleotides are TGTGCCAGCAGCTTAATTAATAGAAGCACAGGGAATAGGGGGGAGCTGTTTTTT.

The rearrangement joins TRBV2 to TRBJ1-2; 10 nucleotides line up with TRBD1. The CDR3 spans 17 residues. Losses at the gene ends were 6 bases for V and 0 bases for J; bases not matched to a gene: 10. Germline values: CDR1 SNHLY, CDR2 FYNNEI. CDR3 in amino acids: CASRQGTGVLSNYGYTF. The CDR3 bases are TGTGCCAGCAGGCAGGGGACAGGGGTCCTATCTAACTATGGCTACACCTTC.

Points on this clone: The sample contains more than one DNA sequence encoding this CDR3. The gene calls are TRBV5-1 and TRBJ2-5; TRBD1 matches at 8 bases. Germline values: CDR1 SGHRS, CDR2 YFSETQ. The CDR3 covers 15 residues. The trim removed 1 base at V and 2 bases at J, leaving 4 bases unmatched. The CDR3 sequence: CASSLLDRGQETQYF. The CDR3 nucleotides are TGCGCCAGCAGCTTGCTCGACAGGGGACAAGAGACCCAGTACTTC.

This chain links TRBV5-6 with TRBJ2-7; perhaps TRBD2 as D (6 bases). V lost 0 bases and J lost 2, with 9 bases in between. This CDR3 contains 14 residues. Germline lookup yields CDR1 SGHDT and CDR2 YYEEEE. CDR3 DNA: TGTGCCAGCAGCTTGGACCGGACTACCTACGAGCAGTACTTC. It encodes CASSLDRTTYEQYF.

The rearrangement links TRBV25-1 to TRBJ1-1, with D possibly TRBD1 on 5 matching bases. Per the germline V gene, CDR1 is MGHDK and CDR2 is SYGVNS. This CDR3 comprises 13 residues. The V and J ends lost 5 bases and 0 bases respectively, with 7 bases between them. CDR3 amino acids: CASSPTVNTEAFF. CDR3 sequence (DNA): TGTGCCAGCAGTCCGACAGTGAACACTGAAGCTTTCTTT.

The table lists this clone with a count of one. The J gene is TRBJ2-2, the V gene TRBV7-7; D unresolved. Trimming took 0 bases from V and 6 from J, leaving 5 bases between them. CDR1 is SSHAT and CDR2 is FNYEAQ in the germline V gene (reference sequence). The CDR3 totals 13 residues. CDR3: CASSLAPAGELFF. The CDR3 region has the DNA TGTGCCAGCAGCTTAGCCCCGGCCGGGGAGCTGTTTTTT.

The rearrangement uses TRBV27 and TRBJ2-7; TRBD2 might be the D (5 bases). V shed 1 base and J shed 4 bases, with 8 bases lying between them. The CDR3 sequence is 13 residues long. Germline V gene sequence: CDR1 MNHEY, CDR2 SMNVEV (reference sequence). The CDR3 reads CASSLYLAYEQYF. The CDR3 bases are TGTGCCAGCAGTTTATATCTAGCATACGAGCAGTACTTC.

This sequence joins TRBV5-4 and TRBJ2-2, with 13 positions matching TRBD2. This CDR3 is 17 amino acids long. The V segment lost 4 bases and the J segment 2 bases; nucleotides outside the gene matches: 5. The germline V gene has CDR1 SGHNT and CDR2 YYREEE (reference sequence). The CDR3 coding sequence is TGTGCCAGCAGCCTCGGACTAGCGGGAGTCAACACCGGGGAGCTGTTTTTT. Its translation is CASSLGLAGVNTGELFF.

About this clone itself: This sample includes further DNA sequences coding for the same CDR3. Here the CDR3 DNA reads TGTGCCAGCAGCTCCAGACTAGCGGGAGCGAATGAGCAGTTCTTC. This gives the protein CASSSRLAGANEQFF. The genes are TRBV7-9 and TRBJ2-1; 12 positions match TRBD2. CDR1 is SEHNR and CDR2 is FQNEAQ in the germline V gene (reference sequence). V lost 4 bases and J lost 7; bases outside the gene matches: 5. This CDR3 region has 15 residues.

V usage is TRBV13 and J usage is TRBJ2-1; 7 bases line up with TRBD2. V was clipped by 1 base and J by 5 bases; unmatched bases: 8. This CDR3 has 16 residues. Per germline, CDR1 PRHDT and CDR2 FYEKMQ (reference sequence). The CDR3 DNA follows: TGTGCCAGCAGCTTAGTATTGGCTAGCGGTAACAATGAGCAGTTCTTC. Residues: CASSLVLASGNNEQFF.

In this sample, this clone turned up once. The chain employs TRBV5-1 and TRBJ1-5, with D unresolved. This CDR3 has 15 residues. The ends were cut back, 0 bases at V and 0 bases at J, with 7 bases in the middle. Germline CDR1 SGHRS, CDR2 YFSETQ. The CDR3 region is CASSLGSNSNQPQHF. CDR3 nucleotides: TGCGCCAGCAGCTTGGGCAGTAATAGCAATCAGCCCCAGCATTTT.

This chain uses TRBV6-5 with TRBJ2-1; the D gene is possibly TRBD1 (6 bases). CDR1 and CDR2 from the germline V gene are MNHEY and SVGAGI. The CDR3 covers 14 residues. With 6 bases removed from V and 9 bases from J, the gap between germline ends came to 18 bases. The CDR3 nucleotides are TGTGCCAGCAGCCCGGGACAACTGGACGGTGAGCAGTTCTTC. This translates into CASSPGQLDGEQFF.

This sequence joins TRBV4-3 and TRBJ2-1, with TRBD2 matching over 9 bases. Germline CDR1 LGHNA, CDR2 YSLEER. J lost 9 bases, V lost 3 bases, and 6 bases had no gene match. The CDR3 has 14 amino acids. CDR3 sequence (DNA): TGCGCCAGCAGCCAGCCGGGACTAGCCGGTGAGCAGTTCTTC. Translating it yields CASSQPGLAGEQFF.

In the case of this clone: Additional DNA sequences in this sample encode the identical CDR3. This rearrangement joins TRBV29-1 to TRBJ1-1; tentative D call: TRBD1 (5 bases). The V end lost 6 bases, the J end lost 1 base, and 12 bases lay between the germline ends. The CDR3 length is 13 residues. The V gene's germline CDR1 is SQVTM and CDR2 ANQGSEA. CDR3 residues: CSVAGRANTEAFF. Here the CDR3 DNA reads TGCAGCGTCGCAGGCAGGGCGAACACTGAAGCTTTCTTT.

This clone was observed a single time. The chain has TRBV19 and TRBJ2-7, with D uncertain. V was cut by 7 bases and J by 0 bases, with 13 bases left in between. Looked up from germline, CDR1 is LNHDA and CDR2 is SQIVND (reference sequence). The CDR3 spans 14 residues. DNA for the CDR3: TGTGCCAGTACTCACCGGATTGACTCCTACGAGCAGTACTTC. Residues: CASTHRIDSYEQYF. Combining the CDR3 with reference TRBV19 and TRBJ2-7 gives the whole variable domain DGGITQSPKYLFRKEGQNVTLSCEQNLNHDAMYWYRQDPGQGLRLIYYSQIVNDFQKGDIAEGYSVSREKKESFPLTVTSAQKNPTAFYLCASTHRIDSYEQYFGPGTRLTVT.

This clone showed up just once. The V gene is TRBV5-1, the J gene TRBJ2-5; D not resolved. Trimming removed 4 bases from V and 2 bases from J, with 18 bases in between. The CDR3 loop spans 16 amino acids. In germline, CDR1 is SGHRS, CDR2 YFSETQ. CDR3 sequence reads: CASSTDGPRVQETQYF. The CDR3 DNA sequence: TGCGCCAGCAGCACGGACGGGCCCCGGGTTCAAGAGACCCAGTACTTC. Using reference TRBV5-1 and TRBJ2-5 for the parts outside the CDR3, the full variable domain is KAGVTQTPRYLIKTRGQQVTLSCSPISGHRSVSWYQQTPGQGLQFLFEYFSETQRNKGNFPGRFSGRQFSNSRSEMNVSTLELGDSALYLCASSTDGPRVQETQYFGPGTRLLVL.

The genes are TRBV5-4 and TRBJ2-7, with D perhaps matching TRBD1 (6 bases). The germline V gene has CDR1 SGHNT and CDR2 YYREEE (reference sequence). V dropped 3 bases and J dropped 3 bases, with 13 bases sitting between them. The CDR3 totals 14 residues. In nucleotides, the CDR3 is TGTGCCAGCAGCTCGGACAGATCAGTCTACGAGCAGTACTTC. Translated, it gives CASSSDRSVYEQYF.